The 2 T cell receptor beta chains reported below all come from one sample, sequenced in a study of T cell repertoires in cytomegalovirus infection. These receptors lack a known antigen. From the reads, TCRdb called clonotypes with MiXCR, one entry per CDR3 protein. Of hundreds of thousands of distinct CDR3 sequences listed, roughly 46% are singletons. This material consisted of cultured PBMCs, taken from culture after CMV antigen stimulation. All receptors derive from a human donor in good health (CMV status not recorded). Some clones in this sample may be carry-over from other donors' samples.

In its sample, this clonotype was seen a few times. This chain uses TRBV24-1 with TRBJ2-2, with TRBD2 matching 11 bases. J was trimmed by 6 bases and V by 2 bases; bases with no gene match: 4. The CDR3 has 16 amino acids. Germline values: CDR1 KGHDR, CDR2 SFDVKD. The CDR3 nucleotides are TGTGCCACCAGTGATTCGACTAGCGGGATCCCCGGGGAGCTGTTTTTT. Amino acids: CATSDSTSGIPGELFF.

A few counts support this clonotype. This sequence joins TRBV2 and TRBJ2-1; 10 bases line up with TRBD1. CDR1 and CDR2 from the germline V gene are SNHLY and FYNNEI. V shed 7 bases, J shed 0 bases, and the junction held 6 bases outside the gene matches. This CDR3 contains 16 residues. CDR3 region: CASTRQGASSYNEQFF. The CDR3 coding sequence is TGTGCCAGCACTAGACAGGGGGCTAGCTCCTACAATGAGCAGTTCTTC.